This T cell receptor (beta chain) stems from a study of cytomegalovirus exposure and HLA in healthy donors. Study-wide context: A prior study identified 90 million to 120 million unique TCR beta sequences from 180 million or so T cells.

Worth noting for this clone: The antigen is undetermined.

Overall study results and limits: A prior analysis recorded that most TCR beta V segments were productive about 87% or about 30% of the time. Among the sequence variants, a highly shared cluster was likely an artifact of sequencing.

From germline, CDR1 is MGHRA and CDR2 YSYEKL. Trimming cost V 0 bases and J 6 bases, with 6 bases left between them. The CDR3 sequence is 13 residues long. PCR was performed using 60 Vbeta and 13 Jbeta primers. The protocol was immunoSEQ multiplex PCR, while the TCRdb copy is restricted to in-frame clones and leaves out a portion. The data hold roughly 120,000 clones, with 73% observed a single time. This clonotype was sampled from a man aged 55-75 years in good health and CMV-seropositive. This chain connects TRBV4-1 to TRBJ1-5; D is undetermined. Specimen: PBMCs. The CDR3 bases are TGCGCCAGCAGCCAAGAGGAGCGTCAGCCCCAGCATTTT. Translated, it gives CASSQEERQPQHF.